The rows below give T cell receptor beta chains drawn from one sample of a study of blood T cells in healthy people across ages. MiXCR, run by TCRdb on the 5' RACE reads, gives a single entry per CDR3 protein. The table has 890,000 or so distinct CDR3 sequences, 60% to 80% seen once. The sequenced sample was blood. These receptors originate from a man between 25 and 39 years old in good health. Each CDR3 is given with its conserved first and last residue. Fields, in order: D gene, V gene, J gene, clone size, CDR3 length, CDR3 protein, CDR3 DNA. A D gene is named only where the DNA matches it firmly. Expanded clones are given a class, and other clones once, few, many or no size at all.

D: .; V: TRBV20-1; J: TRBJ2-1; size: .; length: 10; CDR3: CSGLDNEQFF; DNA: TGCAGTGGACTGGACAATGAGCAGTTCTTC
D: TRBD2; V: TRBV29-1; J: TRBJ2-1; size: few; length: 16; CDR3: CSVEDPLAGGRNEQFF; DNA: TGCAGCGTTGAAGATCCGCTAGCGGGGGGACGAAATGAGCAGTTCTTC
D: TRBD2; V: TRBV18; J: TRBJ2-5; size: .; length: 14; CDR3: CASSPSGGSQTQYF; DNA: TGTGCCAGCTCACCTAGCGGGGGGTCCCAGACCCAGTACTTC
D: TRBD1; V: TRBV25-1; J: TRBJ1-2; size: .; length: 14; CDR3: CASRGQGDGYGYTF; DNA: TGTGCCAGCAGAGGACAGGGGGACGGCTATGGCTACACCTTC
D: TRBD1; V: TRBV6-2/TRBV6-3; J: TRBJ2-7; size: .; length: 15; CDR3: CASSPHGTGSREQYF; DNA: TGTGCCAGCAGTCCCCACGGGACAGGTAGCCGCGAGCAGTACTTC
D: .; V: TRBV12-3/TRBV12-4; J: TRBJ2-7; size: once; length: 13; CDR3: CAGTTTRLDEQYF; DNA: TGTGCCGGCACTACCACCCGACTAGACGAGCAGTACTTC
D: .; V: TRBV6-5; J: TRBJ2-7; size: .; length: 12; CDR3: CASGSAPYEQYF; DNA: TGTGCCAGCGGATCCGCCCCCTACGAGCAGTACTTC
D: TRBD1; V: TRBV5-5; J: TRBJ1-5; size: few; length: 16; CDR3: CASSLRQGGIYQPQHF; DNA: TGTGCCAGCAGCTTAAGACAGGGCGGGATCTATCAGCCCCAGCATTTT
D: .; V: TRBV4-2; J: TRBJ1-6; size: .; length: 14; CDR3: CASSQLAGTSPLHF; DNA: TGTGCCAGCAGCCAATTAGCTGGGACTTCACCCCTCCACTTT
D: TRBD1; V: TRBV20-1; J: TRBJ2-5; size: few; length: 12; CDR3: CSAKTGVETQYF; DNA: TGCAGTGCTAAGACAGGGGTAGAGACCCAGTACTTC
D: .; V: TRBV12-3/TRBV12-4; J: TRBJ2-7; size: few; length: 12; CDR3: CASSLQGVEQYF; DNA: TGTGCCAGCAGTTTGCAGGGTGTCGAGCAGTACTTC
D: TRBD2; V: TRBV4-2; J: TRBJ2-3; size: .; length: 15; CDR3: CASSPQRGTTDTQYF; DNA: TGTGCCAGCAGCCCCCAGCGGGGGACCACAGATACGCAGTATTTT
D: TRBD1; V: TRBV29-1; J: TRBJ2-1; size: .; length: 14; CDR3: CSVEVGQGGYEQFF; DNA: TGCAGCGTTGAAGTCGGACAGGGAGGCTATGAGCAGTTCTTC
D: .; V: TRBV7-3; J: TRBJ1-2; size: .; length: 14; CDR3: CASSPTRENYGYTF; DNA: TGTGCCAGCAGCCCGACGAGGGAGAACTATGGCTACACCTTC